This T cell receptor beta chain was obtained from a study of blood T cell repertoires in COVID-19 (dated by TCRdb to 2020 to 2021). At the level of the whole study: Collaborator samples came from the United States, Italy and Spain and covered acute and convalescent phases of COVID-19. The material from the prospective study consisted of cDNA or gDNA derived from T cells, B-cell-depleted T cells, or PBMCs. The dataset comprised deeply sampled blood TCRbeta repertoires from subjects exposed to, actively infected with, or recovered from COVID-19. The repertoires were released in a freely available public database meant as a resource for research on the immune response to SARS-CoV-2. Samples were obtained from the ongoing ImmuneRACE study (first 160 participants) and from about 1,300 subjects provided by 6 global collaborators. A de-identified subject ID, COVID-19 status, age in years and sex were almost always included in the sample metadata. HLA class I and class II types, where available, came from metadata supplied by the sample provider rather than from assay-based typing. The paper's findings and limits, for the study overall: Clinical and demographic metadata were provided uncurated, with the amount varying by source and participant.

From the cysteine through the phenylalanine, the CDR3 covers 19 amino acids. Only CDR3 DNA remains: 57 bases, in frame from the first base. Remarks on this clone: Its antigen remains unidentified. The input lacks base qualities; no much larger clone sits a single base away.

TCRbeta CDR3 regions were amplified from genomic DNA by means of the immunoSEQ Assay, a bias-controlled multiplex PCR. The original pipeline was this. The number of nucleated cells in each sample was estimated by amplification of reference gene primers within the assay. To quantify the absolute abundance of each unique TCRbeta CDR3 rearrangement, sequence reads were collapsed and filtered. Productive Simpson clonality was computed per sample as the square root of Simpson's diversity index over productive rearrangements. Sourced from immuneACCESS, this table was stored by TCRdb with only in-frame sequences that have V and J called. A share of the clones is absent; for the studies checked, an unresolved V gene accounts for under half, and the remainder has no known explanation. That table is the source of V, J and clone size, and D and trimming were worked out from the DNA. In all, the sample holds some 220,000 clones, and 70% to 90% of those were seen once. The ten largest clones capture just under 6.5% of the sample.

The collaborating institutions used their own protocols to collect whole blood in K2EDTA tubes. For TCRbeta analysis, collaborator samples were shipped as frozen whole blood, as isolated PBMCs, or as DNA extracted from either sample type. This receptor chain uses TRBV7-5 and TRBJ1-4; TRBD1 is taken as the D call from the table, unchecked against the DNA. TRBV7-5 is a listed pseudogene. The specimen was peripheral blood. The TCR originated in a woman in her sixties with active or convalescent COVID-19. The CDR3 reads CARSHLLARQVGLGEKLFF. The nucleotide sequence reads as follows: TGTGCCAGAAGCCACTTATTAGCGAGACAGGTAGGTTTGGGTGAAAAACTGTTTTTT.